This T cell receptor beta chain was found in a study of cytomegalovirus exposure and HLA in healthy donors. Profiled with immunoSEQ multiplex PCR; TCRdb holds only in-frame clones, not every one. The sample shows under 200,000 clones, approximately 86% of them seen only once. CDR3 length equals 14 residues. Trimming cost V 5 bases and J 7 bases, with 15 bases left between them. Germline-derived CDR1 and CDR2 are MNHEY and SVGAGI. This chain connects TRBV6-5 to TRBJ2-1; possibly TRBD2 for D (7 bases). The specimen was PBMCs. The receptor was derived from a woman aged 18-29 years in good health and CMV-seronegative. Written as DNA, the CDR3 is TGTGCCAGCAGTCCCGTGGAGGGGGGGAATGAGCAGTTCTTC. Translated: CASSPVEGGNEQFF.